The 28 T cell receptor beta chains below were found in one sample sequenced in a study of a mutant IDH1 vaccine in newly diagnosed glioma. Measured with immunoSEQ multiplex PCR; TCRdb has only the in-frame clones, and not every one. The top ten clones hold around 12% of a sample with about 34,000 clones, 87% of them seen once. The time point: week 47, end of study. Topical imiquimod accompanied each vaccine dose, which consisted of 300 ug of mutant IDH1 20-mer peptide. What these receptors recognize is not known. Sequenced material: PBMCs, taken from a glioma patient whose treatment included an IDH1 peptide vaccine. The origin of the receptors is a woman in her twenties or thirties with glioma.

The rearrangement uses TRBV14 and TRBJ2-5; D not resolved. Per germline, CDR1 SGHDN and CDR2 FVKESK. The CDR3 covers 12 residues. V was clipped by 4 bases and J by 1 base, with 4 bases between them. In nucleotides, the CDR3 is TGTGCCAGCAGCCTGTCCCAAGAGACCCAGTACTTC. It is translated as CASSLSQETQYF. Full variable domain (missing parts from reference TRBV14 and TRBJ2-5): EAGVTQFPSHSVIEKGQTVTLRCDPISGHDNLYWYRRVMGKEIKFLLHFVKESKQDESGMPNNRFLAERTGGTYSTLKVQPAELEDSGVYFCASSLSQETQYFGPGTRLLVL.

V usage is TRBV7-9 and J usage is TRBJ2-3; D is uncertain. Trimming pared 4 bases from V and 8 bases from J, leaving 13 bases between. Germline CDR1 is SEHNR and CDR2 is FQNEAQ (reference sequence). The CDR3 spans 13 residues. CDR3 in amino acids: CASSYPPLGTQYF. The DNA of the CDR3 is TGTGCCAGCAGCTACCCCCCTTTGGGTACGCAGTATTTT.

This sequence joins TRBV5-6 and TRBJ1-5; 7 nucleotides align to TRBD1. Germline values: CDR1 SGHDT, CDR2 YYEEEE. This CDR3 contains 15 residues. The V gene end was trimmed by 5 bases and the J gene end by 4 bases; junction bases not matched to a gene: 9. The CDR3 loop reads CASSSLGQVNQPQHF. CDR3 DNA: TGTGCCAGCAGTTCCTTAGGACAGGTTAATCAGCCCCAGCATTTT.

The chain employs TRBV27 and TRBJ1-6; tentative D call: TRBD1 (6 bases). Trimming shortened V by 3 bases and J by 1 base, and 10 bases separated the two germline ends. Looked up from germline, CDR1 is MNHEY and CDR2 is SMNVEV (reference sequence). The CDR3 has 16 residues. Here the CDR3 reads CASSFLGTSYNSPLHF. CDR3 sequence (DNA): TGTGCCAGCAGTTTCCTAGGGACATCCTATAATTCACCCCTCCACTTT.

The gene calls are TRBV9 and TRBJ1-1; 10 nucleotides agree with TRBD1. This CDR3 is 15 amino acids long. Germline values: CDR1 SGDLS, CDR2 YYNGEE. The V segment lost 2 bases and the J segment 5 bases; nucleotides outside the gene matches: 6. The CDR3 bases are TGTGCCAGCAGCGTCGAGGACAGGGGGTGGACTGAAGCTTTCTTT. This sequence encodes CASSVEDRGWTEAFF.

The chain couples TRBV2 to TRBJ2-3, with D possibly TRBD2 on 6 matching bases. CDR1 is SNHLY, CDR2 FYNNEI, per germline. The CDR3 length is 14 residues. Trimming cost V 3 bases and J 14 bases, with 21 bases left between them. In nucleotides, the CDR3 is TGTGCCAGCAGTGAGCGGGGACTCCCGGGGCGGAGGTATTTT. Translating gives CASSERGLPGRRYF.

V is TRBV5-4 and J is TRBJ1-1; maybe TRBD1 (5 bases). Trimming shortened V by 1 base and J by 1 base, and 11 bases separated the two germline ends. CDR3 length: 15 amino acids. Germline CDR1 and CDR2: SGHNT and YYREEE (reference sequence). In DNA, the CDR3 is TGTGCCAGCAGCTTGTCCCTCGACAGGAACACTGAAGCTTTCTTT. Translating it yields CASSLSLDRNTEAFF.

The V and J genes are TRBV28 and TRBJ1-1, with D possibly being TRBD1 (5 bases). This CDR3 region has 14 residues. Germline lookup yields CDR1 MDHEN and CDR2 SYDVKM. The V gene lost 5 bases and the J gene lost 5 bases, with 15 bases spanning the gap. Here the CDR3 DNA reads TGTGCCAGCAGTCGGACGGAGGGGAGGACTGAAGCTTTCTTT. Encoded protein: CASSRTEGRTEAFF.

The rearrangement links TRBV27 to TRBJ2-7; weak D call: TRBD2 (5 bases). Germline lookup yields CDR1 MNHEY and CDR2 SMNVEV (reference sequence). V was clipped by 6 bases and J by 0 bases, with 12 bases between them. This CDR3 has 14 amino acids. The chain's CDR3 is CASSGVMSSYEQYF. DNA for the CDR3: TGTGCCAGCAGCGGGGTGATGAGCTCCTACGAGCAGTACTTC.

V gene TRBV30 combines with J gene TRBJ1-1; D gene unclear. This CDR3 has 12 amino acids. V was cut by 1 base and J by 10 bases, with 13 bases left in between. Germline V gene sequence: CDR1 GTSNPN, CDR2 SVGIG (reference sequence). Here the CDR3 DNA reads TGTGCCTGGAGTGCGGACCGGCCCCGAGCTTTCTTT. Translated: CAWSADRPRAFF.

The genes are TRBV11-2 and TRBJ2-7, with TRBD1 matching over 9 bases. The CDR3 runs to 14 residues. Germline V lookup: CDR1 SGHAT, CDR2 FQNNGV. V lost 4 bases, J lost 1 base, and 2 bases stayed unmatched. CDR3 residues: CASSSGTGSYEQYF. CDR3 in DNA: TGTGCCAGCAGCTCCGGGACAGGGTCCTACGAGCAGTACTTC.

The chain joins TRBV7-9 to TRBJ2-1; perhaps TRBD2 as D (5 bases). The CDR3 runs 13 residues. Germline values: CDR1 SEHNR, CDR2 FQNEAQ (reference sequence). The V and J ends lost 4 bases and 8 bases respectively, with 12 bases between them. The CDR3 spells CASSSDLSDEQFF. The CDR3 DNA is TGTGCCAGCAGCTCGGACTTAAGCGATGAGCAGTTCTTC.

The genes are TRBV7-9 and TRBJ1-1; the D is unclear. Per germline, CDR1 SEHNR and CDR2 FQNEAQ (reference sequence). The V and J ends lost 5 bases and 1 base respectively, with 5 bases between them. This CDR3 contains 12 residues. The CDR3 bases are TGTGCCAGCAGCGCCCCGAACACTGAAGCTTTCTTT. Protein sequence: CASSAPNTEAFF.

The V and J genes are TRBV27 and TRBJ1-1; TRBD1 is a possible D gene (5 bases). CDR3 length: 13 amino acids. Looked up from germline, CDR1 is MNHEY and CDR2 is SMNVEV (reference sequence). V lost 3 bases to trimming and J lost 4 bases, with 9 bases between them. The CDR3 DNA reads as TGTGCCAGCAGTTTCGGGGGGGGCACTGAAGCTTTCTTT. Translated: CASSFGGGTEAFF.

The chain is built from TRBV2 and TRBJ1-5, with D maybe TRBD1 (5 bases). CDR3 length: 13 residues. Trimming took 5 bases from V and 7 from J, leaving 12 bases between them. CDR1 and CDR2 from the germline V gene are SNHLY and FYNNEI. CDR3 in DNA: TGTGCCAGCAGTCCGGGGCCAAGCCAGCCCCAGCATTTT. Amino acids: CASSPGPSQPQHF.

The J gene is TRBJ1-1, the V gene TRBV10-3; the D gene is possibly TRBD1 (6 bases). Germline V gene sequence: CDR1 ENHRY, CDR2 SYGVKD. The CDR3 extends over 15 amino acids. The V and J ends lost 6 bases and 0 bases respectively, with 14 bases between them. The CDR3 region has the DNA TGTGCCATCAGAACGACAGGACCCATGAACACTGAAGCTTTCTTT. This gives the protein CAIRTTGPMNTEAFF.

This chain uses TRBV25-1 with TRBJ1-2, with D unclear. The CDR3 spans 14 residues. Trimming left V 2 bases short and J 6 bases short, with 13 bases between. The germline gives CDR1 MGHDK, CDR2 SYGVNS. The CDR3 DNA follows: TGTGCCAGCAGTGAACACGGGGTTCGGAATGGCTACACCTTC. It encodes CASSEHGVRNGYTF.

This clone was counted a few times. V usage is TRBV6-6 and J usage is TRBJ1-2, with TRBD1 matching over 7 bases. The CDR3 extends over 13 amino acids. Germline trimming cut 8 bases from V and 0 bases from J; bases unmatched to any gene: 3. CDR1 is MNHNY and CDR2 is SVGAGI in the germline V gene (reference sequence). Here the CDR3 reads CASGDSPNYGYTF. The CDR3 nucleotides read TGTGCCAGCGGGGACAGCCCTAACTATGGCTACACCTTC.

The chain has TRBV6-1 and TRBJ2-7, with 8 bases fitting TRBD1. V lost 8 bases to trimming and J lost 6 bases; unmatched junction nucleotides: 6. This CDR3 has 12 amino acids. Germline CDR1 and CDR2: MNHNS and SASEGT. The CDR3 protein is CASGQGSPEQYF. The CDR3 region has the DNA TGTGCCAGCGGACAGGGATCCCCCGAGCAGTACTTC.

The chain has TRBV6-1 and TRBJ1-3; TRBD1 matches 9 bases. J was trimmed by 0 bases and V by 1 base; bases with no gene match: 1. The CDR3 consists of 16 residues. Germline V gene data show CDR1 as MNHNS and CDR2 as SASEGT. The CDR3 region has the DNA TGTGCCAGCAGTGAAGTGACAGGGGGCTCTGGAAACACCATATATTTT. Translating gives CASSEVTGGSGNTIYF.

The J gene is TRBJ2-1, the V gene TRBV4-2; D call uncertain. Trimming removed 4 bases at V and 8 bases at J, with 15 bases between. CDR1 is LGHNA and CDR2 is YNFKEQ in the germline V gene. The CDR3 covers 14 residues. The CDR3 protein is CASSLQPGLDEQFF. The DNA for the CDR3 is TGTGCCAGCAGCCTGCAACCCGGTTTGGATGAGCAGTTCTTC.

This sequence joins TRBV29-1 and TRBJ2-1; TRBD2 is a possible D gene (7 bases). CDR1 SQVTM and CDR2 ANQGSEA come from the germline V gene. Trimming removed 6 bases at V and 8 bases at J, with 17 bases between. The CDR3 sequence is 13 residues long. The DNA for the CDR3 is TGCAGCGTACAGGGACTACACGGCGATGAGCAGTTCTTC. Protein product: CSVQGLHGDEQFF.

V gene TRBV7-9 combines with J gene TRBJ1-5; perhaps TRBD1 as D (6 bases). This CDR3 comprises 15 residues. The germline V gene encodes CDR1 SEHNR and CDR2 FQNEAQ (reference sequence). Trimming cost V 2 bases and J 0 bases, with 8 bases left between them. The CDR3 reads CASSLFRGSNQPQHF. The DNA of the CDR3 is TGTGCCAGCAGCTTATTCAGGGGTAGCAATCAGCCCCAGCATTTT.

The chain employs TRBV11-2 and TRBJ2-3; the match to TRBD2 covers 12 bases. CDR1 is SGHAT and CDR2 is FQNNGV in the germline V gene. Trimming took 5 bases from V and 10 from J; bases not matched to a gene: 16. The CDR3 extends over 17 amino acids. CDR3: CASSPIRPTSGGWAQYF. The CDR3 nucleotides read TGTGCCAGCAGCCCCATCCGCCCTACTAGCGGGGGGTGGGCGCAGTATTTT.

V and J are TRBV7-6 and TRBJ2-3; D gene unclear. CDR3 length: 17 amino acids. The germline V gene encodes CDR1 SGHVS and CDR2 FNYEAQ. With 4 bases removed from V and 0 bases from J, the gap between germline ends came to 17 bases. CDR3 sequence reads: CASSYPIEGISTDTQYF. The CDR3 DNA reads as TGTGCCAGCAGCTACCCCATAGAAGGGATTAGCACAGATACGCAGTATTTT.

The chain recombines TRBV7-2 with TRBJ1-1; D is undetermined. The CDR3 runs 14 residues. CDR1 and CDR2 from the germline V gene are SGHTA and FQGNSA. The germline V and J ends were trimmed by 6 bases and 4 bases, with 15 bases remaining between them. The CDR3 spells CASRRSYPGTEAFF. The CDR3, as DNA: TGTGCCAGCAGACGAAGTTACCCGGGCACTGAAGCTTTCTTT.

The chain uses TRBV6-5 and TRBJ1-6, with a possible D match to TRBD1 (5 bases). V was cut by 0 bases and J by 10 bases, with 10 bases left in between. The CDR3 has 14 residues. Germline assignment: CDR1 MNHEY and CDR2 SVGAGI. CDR3: CASSYSRGKSPLHF. In DNA, the CDR3 is TGTGCCAGCAGTTACTCGAGGGGAAAGTCACCCCTCCACTTT.

This clone was detected once. The chain carries TRBV6-5 and TRBJ2-2; D is unclear. This CDR3 region has 16 residues. Deletions cut 2 bases from V and 6 bases from J, with 16 bases between. The germline CDR1 and CDR2 sequences are MNHEY and SVGAGI. The CDR3, as DNA: TGTGCCAGCAGTTACGGCGCCACCCACCCCCCCGGGGAGCTGTTTTTT. It translates to CASSYGATHPPGELFF.